The TCR beta chain described here comes from a study of cytomegalovirus exposure and HLA in healthy donors. Some clones are missing from TCRdb's copy, which holds only in-frame ones; the method was immunoSEQ multiplex PCR. The data contain over 110,000 clones, around 86% of them singletons. CDR1 is MNHEY, CDR2 SVGAGI, per germline. The CDR3 is made up of 13 amino acids. V was trimmed by 2 bases and J by 7 bases, leaving 8 bases between them. This sequence originates from a young man in good health and CMV-seropositive. The chain has TRBV6-5 and TRBJ2-2, with a possible D match to TRBD2 (6 bases). Sequences were obtained from PBMCs. The CDR3 region has the DNA TGTGCCAGCAGTTACGGAGGGCGCGGGGAGCTGTTTTTT. This codes for CASSYGGRGELFF.